A single sample gave rise to the 27 T cell receptor beta chains below, sequenced in a study of T cell repertoires in cytomegalovirus infection. TCRdb called the reads again in MiXCR, with one record for every CDR3 protein. The sample consists of roughly 800,000 distinct CDR3 sequences, almost 30% of them appearing once. No antigen has been identified for these receptors. Material: cultured CD8+ T cells from PBMCs, obtained from culture after CMV antigen stimulation. Receptors originate from a human donor in good health (CMV status not recorded). Some clones in this sample may be carry-over from other donors' samples.

The chain is built from TRBV12-3 or TRBV12-4 and TRBJ1-6; 8 bases are shared with TRBD1. Trimming took 5 bases from V and 10 from J; bases not matched to a gene: 7. CDR3 length: 14 residues. The CDR3 reads CASSLDRAGSPLHF. CDR3 nucleotide sequence: TGTGCCAGCAGTCTGGACAGGGCGGGCTCACCCCTCCACTTT.

The gene calls are TRBV7-6 and TRBJ2-1; D uncertain. The CDR3 runs 16 residues. Germline V lookup: CDR1 SGHVS, CDR2 FNYEAQ. V lost 5 bases and J 3 bases, leaving 17 bases between the germline ends. This chain's CDR3 is CASSQTPLKGYNEQFF. The CDR3 DNA reads TGTGCCAGCAGCCAGACCCCCCTTAAGGGCTACAATGAGCAGTTCTTC.

The chain is built from TRBV7-2 and TRBJ2-2, with D unresolved. The CDR3 runs 13 residues. Germline CDR1 reads SGHTA; CDR2 reads FQGNSA. The V end lost 5 bases, the J end lost 4 bases, and 8 bases lay between the germline ends. CDR3 DNA: TGTGCCAGCAGCCCCCGGACCACCGGGGAGCTGTTTTTT. The encoded protein is CASSPRTTGELFF.

This clonotype came up a few times. This sequence joins TRBV10-3 and TRBJ2-1; TRBD2 matches at 11 bases. Germline assignment: CDR1 ENHRY and CDR2 SYGVKD. With V trimmed by 7 bases and J by 5 bases, 7 bases remained unmatched. The CDR3 covers 15 residues. CDR3 sequence: CAIMGTSGENNEQFF. As DNA, the CDR3 is TGTGCCATCATGGGGACTAGCGGTGAAAACAATGAGCAGTTCTTC.

This clonotype was detected only a few times. The chain uses TRBV7-9 and TRBJ1-3, with D uncertain. Germline V gene lookup returns CDR1 SEHNR and CDR2 FQNEAQ (reference sequence). The CDR3 spans 14 residues. Trimming left V 5 bases short and J 1 base short, with 9 bases between. The CDR3 DNA is TGTGCCAGCAGCCCCGCTGGGTCTGGAAACACCATATATTTT. Translated, it gives CASSPAGSGNTIYF.

This clonotype was found a few times. The J gene is TRBJ2-5, the V gene TRBV10-3; D may be TRBD2 (6 bases). The CDR3 consists of 19 residues. Trimming removed 3 bases at V and 0 bases at J, with 23 bases between. The germline gives CDR1 ENHRY, CDR2 SYGVKD. The CDR3 protein is CAISDAGTPIPWYQETQYF. The CDR3 coding sequence is TGTGCCATCAGTGACGCCGGGACTCCAATCCCGTGGTACCAAGAGACCCAGTACTTC.

This clonotype has ten or more counts. The rearrangement uses TRBV7-2 and TRBJ2-3; perhaps TRBD2 as D (7 bases). CDR3 length equals 16 residues. The germline V and J ends were trimmed by 1 base and 0 bases, with 11 bases remaining between them. CDR1 SGHTA and CDR2 FQGNSA come from the germline V gene. This CDR3 reads CASSLGGGRSTDTQYF. The DNA for the CDR3 is TGTGCCAGCAGCTTAGGGGGGGGGCGGAGCACAGATACGCAGTATTTT.

Only a few counts were recorded for this clonotype. The chain links TRBV6-1 to TRBJ1-1; D is ambiguous. The germline V gene has CDR1 MNHNS and CDR2 SASEGT. With 1 base removed from V and 8 bases from J, the gap between germline ends came to 11 bases. This CDR3 has 13 amino acids. The CDR3 reads CASSEEREKEAFF. The CDR3 DNA is TGTGCCAGCAGTGAAGAAAGGGAGAAGGAAGCTTTCTTT.

V gene TRBV5-5 combines with J gene TRBJ2-1, with a weak D call TRBD1 (6 bases). The germline V gene encodes CDR1 SGHKS and CDR2 YYEKEE (reference sequence). Trimming pared 4 bases from V and 7 bases from J, leaving 15 bases between. The CDR3 has 14 amino acids. The CDR3 region is CASSAQGFGNEQFF. As DNA, the CDR3 is TGTGCCAGCAGCGCCCAGGGGTTTGGGAATGAGCAGTTCTTC.

This chain connects TRBV14 to TRBJ1-2; a possible D gene is TRBD1 (5 bases). The CDR3 loop spans 15 amino acids. With 0 bases removed from V and 6 bases from J, the gap between germline ends came to 14 bases. CDR1 SGHDN and CDR2 FVKESK come from the germline V gene. This CDR3 reads CASSQEVRQGHGYTF. The CDR3 DNA follows: TGTGCCAGCAGCCAAGAAGTGAGGCAGGGTCATGGCTACACCTTC.

The genes are TRBV12-3 or TRBV12-4 and TRBJ2-7; possibly TRBD2 for D (5 bases). The CDR3 runs 13 residues. V gave up 6 bases and J gave up 0 bases, with 9 bases separating them. The CDR3 loop reads CASSSRGSYEQYF. CDR3 bases: TGTGCCAGCAGCTCCCGGGGCTCCTACGAGCAGTACTTC.

The J gene is TRBJ2-7, the V gene TRBV5-1; the match to TRBD2 covers 8 bases. Germline CDR1 reads SGHRS; CDR2 reads YFSETQ. V lost 3 bases, J lost 0 bases, and 2 bases stayed unmatched. CDR3 size: 14 residues. CDR3 region: CASSWGLDSYEQYF. The CDR3 region has the DNA TGCGCCAGCAGCTGGGGACTAGACTCCTACGAGCAGTACTTC.

The V and J genes are TRBV12-3 or TRBV12-4 and TRBJ1-6; TRBD1 matches 8 bases. This CDR3 has 17 amino acids. Unmatched junction bases numbered 11, after V lost 3 bases and J lost 7 bases. The CDR3, as DNA: TGTGCCAGCAGTTTTCGGAACCCGGACAGGGAAAATTCACCCCTCCACTTT. Encoded protein: CASSFRNPDRENSPLHF.

The rearrangement uses TRBV27 and TRBJ1-2, with TRBD1 matching 7 bases. Germline V CDR1 and CDR2: MNHEY, SMNVEV (reference sequence). V lost 5 bases and J lost 6; bases outside the gene matches: 9. This CDR3 is 14 amino acids long. The CDR3 bases are TGTGCCAGCAGTCCGACAGGGCAAGGGCATGGCTACACCTTC. This sequence encodes CASSPTGQGHGYTF.

This clonotype showed up just a few times. The CDR3 nucleotides read TGTGCCAGCAGTTACGGAGAGAGGGGAGAGACCCAGTACTTC. This encodes CASSYGERGETQYF. The chain is built from TRBV6-5 and TRBJ2-5; TRBD1 or TRBD2 may be the D gene (5 bases each). This CDR3 comprises 14 residues. CDR1 and CDR2 from the germline V gene are MNHEY and SVGAGI. V was trimmed by 2 bases and J by 4 bases, leaving 11 bases between them.

This clonotype was seen a handful of times. The V gene is TRBV4-1, the J gene TRBJ2-2; the D gene is possibly TRBD2 (6 bases). Trimming took off 1 base at V and 4 bases at J, with 10 bases between the two ends. CDR1 and CDR2 (germline): MGHRA, YSYEKL. This CDR3 is built from 15 residues. CDR3 residues: CASSQAGVGTGELFF. DNA for the CDR3: TGCGCCAGCAGCCAAGCGGGGGTCGGCACCGGGGAGCTGTTTTTT.

This clonotype has just a few counts. The genes are TRBV15 and TRBJ1-4, with D maybe TRBD1 (6 bases). Germline V gene data show CDR1 as LNHNV and CDR2 as YYDKDF (reference sequence). The CDR3 covers 16 residues. V was trimmed by 4 bases and J by 5 bases, leaving 17 bases between them. The CDR3 is CATSTYRDTGNEKLFF. The CDR3, as DNA: TGTGCCACCAGCACCTACAGGGACACCGGAAATGAAAAACTGTTTTTT.

The chain recombines TRBV7-6 with TRBJ2-7, with 8 bases identical to TRBD1. After removal of 1 base from V and 2 bases from J, the junction contained 1 base not matched to a gene. This CDR3 has 14 amino acids. Germline V gives CDR1 SGHVS, CDR2 FNYEAQ. The CDR3, as DNA: TGTGCCAGCAGCTTAGGGGACAGGCCCTACGAGCAGTACTTC. Its protein product is CASSLGDRPYEQYF.

This clonotype was observed a handful of times. The chain carries TRBV2 and TRBJ1-1, with D perhaps TRBD1 (5 bases). The V gene's germline CDR1 is SNHLY and CDR2 FYNNEI. There are 16 residues in the CDR3. V lost 2 bases to trimming and J lost 4 bases, with 17 bases between them. CDR3 in DNA: TGTGCCAGCAGTGAAAACGGCTCGTGGGGGGGCACTGAAGCTTTCTTT. Its translation: CASSENGSWGGTEAFF.

The J gene is TRBJ2-3, the V gene TRBV6-1, with 9 positions matching TRBD2. V trimming: 6 bases; J trimming: 2 bases; junction bases outside the gene matches: 9. The CDR3 loop spans 16 amino acids. Per the germline V gene, CDR1 is MNHNS and CDR2 is SASEGT. CDR3 loop: CASRERSGGFTDTQYF. CDR3 DNA sequence: TGTGCCAGCAGAGAGAGGAGCGGGGGGTTCACAGATACGCAGTATTTT.

The V and J genes are TRBV4-2 and TRBJ2-1, with 8 bases matching TRBD2. The ends lost 2 bases at V and 8 bases at J; junction bases unmatched: 8. The CDR3 runs 15 residues. The V gene's germline CDR1 is LGHNA and CDR2 YNFKEQ. The CDR3 DNA reads TGTGCCAGCAGCCAACGAGGCGGGGGGTTAGATGAGCAGTTCTTC. Translation gives CASSQRGGGLDEQFF.

This clonotype appeared a single time. The CDR3 nucleotides are TGTGCCAGCAGCCCCGGGGGGGCCGTGGGCAATGAGCAGTTCTTC. Protein product: CASSPGGAVGNEQFF. This chain connects TRBV28 to TRBJ2-1, with TRBD2 identical over 8 bases. CDR3 length: 15 residues. Germline-derived CDR1 and CDR2 are MDHEN and SYDVKM. With V trimmed by 6 bases and J by 6 bases, 10 bases remained unmatched. The complete variable domain, with remaining parts taken from reference TRBV28 and TRBJ2-1, reads DVKVTQSSRYLVKRTGEKVFLECVQDMDHENMFWYRQDPGLGLRLIYFSYDVKMKEKGDIPEGYSVSREKKERFSLILESASTNQTSMYLCASSPGGAVGNEQFFGPGTRLTVL.

The chain links TRBV27 to TRBJ2-5, with a tentative D call TRBD1 (6 bases). In germline, CDR1 is MNHEY, CDR2 SMNVEV (reference sequence). CDR3 size: 14 residues. Between the trimmed V and J ends, which lost 4 bases and 1 base, there was a span of 10 bases. The CDR3 region is CASSSQGTQETQYF. The CDR3 DNA is TGTGCCAGCAGTTCCCAGGGGACCCAAGAGACCCAGTACTTC.

There are many counts of this clonotype. The chain is built from TRBV7-6 and TRBJ2-1, with 10 bases aligning to TRBD1. Germline V gene lookup returns CDR1 SGHVS and CDR2 FNYEAQ. V dropped 5 bases and J dropped 8; count of bases not matched to a gene: 9. The CDR3 covers 15 residues. The CDR3 DNA sequence: TGTGCCAGCAGCGATCCCGGGACAGGGGTCGATGAGCAGTTCTTC. Protein: CASSDPGTGVDEQFF.

This clonotype turned up a few times. The chain employs TRBV20-1 and TRBJ2-7, with 14 bases aligning to TRBD2. The CDR3 is 16 residues long. Germline V gives CDR1 DFQATT, CDR2 SNEGSKA (reference sequence). With 1 base clipped from V and 5 bases from J, the junction kept 7 bases outside the gene matches. The CDR3 region is CSARGGTSGGINEQYF. CDR3 in DNA: TGCAGTGCTAGAGGGGGGACTAGCGGGGGTATCAACGAGCAGTACTTC.

As for this clonotype: The junction does not match germline at one end; this may be a read error. The V and J genes are TRBV7-2 and TRBJ1-2, with TRBD1 matching over 9 bases. The germline V gene has CDR1 SGHTA and CDR2 FQGNSA. The CDR3 extends over 14 amino acids. The CDR3 spells CASSSGQGFGGYIF. The CDR3, as DNA: TGTGCCAGCAGCTCGGGACAGGGATTCGGTGGCTACATCTTC.

This clonotype was counted between two and nine times. The chain has TRBV28 and TRBJ2-7; the match to TRBD1 covers 9 bases. This CDR3 spans 13 amino acids. V was pared by 6 bases and J by 3 bases, with 3 bases of the junction left unmatched. In germline, CDR1 is MDHEN, CDR2 SYDVKM. The CDR3 bases are TGTGCCAGCAGGGACAGGGGAAACTACGAGCAGTACGTC. This translates into CASRDRGNYEQYV.